The clone carrying this T cell receptor beta chain was found a few times. Its matching antigen is unknown. Germline loops: CDR1 SGHRS, CDR2 YFSETQ. The CDR3 sequence is 14 residues long. V shed 0 bases, J shed 7 bases, and the junction held 1 base outside the gene matches. The sample is drawn from a study of T cell responses to AZD1222 COVID-19 vaccine. Data came from immunoSEQ multiplex PCR; TCRdb stores just in-frame clones and leaves some out. Among about 79,000 clones listed, over 75% were seen once. Findings and caveats of the study: Among those given AZD1222, only 5 to 7 were seropositive at baseline. Mostly white British, mostly female donors; authors suggested clonal diversity may be underestimated. Spike-specific TCR breadth and depth rose after two AZD1222 doses. Reportedly, nearly half of unique spike TCRs recognized epitopes outside B.1.351/B.1.1.7 mutations.

This sequence was found in an adult in good health. This chain connects TRBV5-1 to TRBJ2-2, with 9 bases identical to TRBD1. The sample here was peripheral blood, taken on day 0 of AZD1222 vaccination. CDR3: CASSLGQGDGELFF. CDR3 DNA sequence: TGCGCCAGCAGCTTGGGACAGGGGGACGGGGAGCTGTTTTTT.